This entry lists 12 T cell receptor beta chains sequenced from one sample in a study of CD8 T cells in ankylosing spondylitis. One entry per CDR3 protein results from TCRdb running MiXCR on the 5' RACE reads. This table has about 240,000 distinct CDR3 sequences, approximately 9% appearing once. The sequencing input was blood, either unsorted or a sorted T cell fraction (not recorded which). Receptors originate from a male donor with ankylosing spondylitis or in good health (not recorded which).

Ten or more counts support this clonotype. The CDR3 sequence: CASSLRLLDEQFF. The CDR3 DNA sequence: TGTGCCAGCAGCTTAAGGTTGTTGGATGAGCAGTTCTTC. V and J are TRBV7-9 and TRBJ2-1; no definite D call. The CDR3 has 13 residues. CDR1 is SEHNR and CDR2 is FQNEAQ in the germline V gene (reference sequence). Trimming left V 2 bases short and J 8 bases short, with 10 bases between.

The CDR3 loop is CASSWGAAPLNEQFF. In nucleotides, the CDR3 is TGTGCCAGCAGTTGGGGGGCGGCCCCCCTAAATGAGCAGTTCTTC. The J gene is TRBJ2-1, the V gene TRBV7-9; D may be TRBD1 or TRBD2 (6 bases each). V lost 6 bases, J lost 7 bases, and 19 bases lay in between. The germline CDR1 and CDR2 sequences are SEHNR and FQNEAQ (reference sequence). The CDR3 extends over 15 amino acids.

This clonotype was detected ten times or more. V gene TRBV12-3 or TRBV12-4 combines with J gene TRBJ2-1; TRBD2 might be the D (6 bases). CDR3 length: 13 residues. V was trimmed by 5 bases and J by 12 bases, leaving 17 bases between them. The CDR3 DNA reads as TGTGCCAGCAGTAACGGAGGGCCTGTGGGGCAGTTCTTC. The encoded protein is CASSNGGPVGQFF.

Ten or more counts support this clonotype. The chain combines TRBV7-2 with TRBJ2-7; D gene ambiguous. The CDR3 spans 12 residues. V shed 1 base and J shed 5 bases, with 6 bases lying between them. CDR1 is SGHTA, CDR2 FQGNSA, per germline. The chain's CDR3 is CASSLVHDEQYF. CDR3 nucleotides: TGTGCCAGCAGCTTAGTCCATGACGAGCAGTACTTC.

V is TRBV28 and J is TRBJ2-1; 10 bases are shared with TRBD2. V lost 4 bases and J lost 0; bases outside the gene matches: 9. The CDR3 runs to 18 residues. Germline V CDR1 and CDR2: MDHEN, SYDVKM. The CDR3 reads CASSSPRLAGSSYNEQFF. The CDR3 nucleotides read TGTGCCAGCAGTTCCCCACGACTAGCGGGTAGCTCCTACAATGAGCAGTTCTTC. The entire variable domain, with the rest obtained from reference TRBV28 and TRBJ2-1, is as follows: DVKVTQSSRYLVKRTGEKVFLECVQDMDHENMFWYRQDPGLGLRLIYFSYDVKMKEKGDIPEGYSVSREKKERFSLILESASTNQTSMYLCASSSPRLAGSSYNEQFFGPGTRLTVL.

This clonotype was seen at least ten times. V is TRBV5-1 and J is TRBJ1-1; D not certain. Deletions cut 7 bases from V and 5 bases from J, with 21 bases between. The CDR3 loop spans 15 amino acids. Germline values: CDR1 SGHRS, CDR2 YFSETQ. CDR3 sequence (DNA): TGCGCCAGCGGAATGGCCCCCGGCCGCGGGACTGAAGCTTTCTTT. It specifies CASGMAPGRGTEAFF.

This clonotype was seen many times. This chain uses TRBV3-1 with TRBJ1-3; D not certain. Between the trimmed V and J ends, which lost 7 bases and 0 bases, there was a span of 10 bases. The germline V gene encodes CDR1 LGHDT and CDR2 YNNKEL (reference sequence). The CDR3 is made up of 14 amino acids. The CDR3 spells CASNLGTSGNTIYF. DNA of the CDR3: TGTGCCAGCAACCTGGGAACCTCTGGAAACACCATATATTTT.

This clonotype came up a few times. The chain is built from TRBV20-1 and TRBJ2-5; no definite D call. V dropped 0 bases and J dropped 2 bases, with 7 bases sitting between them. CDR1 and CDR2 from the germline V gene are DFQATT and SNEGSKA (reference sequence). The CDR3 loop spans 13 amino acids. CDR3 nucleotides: TGCAGTGCTAGAGATCGGTTACAAGAGACCCAGTACTTC. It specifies CSARDRLQETQYF.

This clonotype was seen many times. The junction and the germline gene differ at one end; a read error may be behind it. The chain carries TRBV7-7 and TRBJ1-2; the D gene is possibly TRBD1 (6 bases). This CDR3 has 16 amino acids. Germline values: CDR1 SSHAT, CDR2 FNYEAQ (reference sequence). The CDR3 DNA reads TGTGCTAGCAGCCGCGGACAGAAACTACAAAACTATGGCTACACCTTC. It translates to CASSRGQKLQNYGYTF.

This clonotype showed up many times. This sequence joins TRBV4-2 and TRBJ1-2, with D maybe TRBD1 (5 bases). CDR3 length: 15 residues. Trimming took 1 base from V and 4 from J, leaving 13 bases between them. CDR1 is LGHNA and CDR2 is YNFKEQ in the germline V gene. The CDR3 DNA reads TGTGCCAGCAGCCAAGCGGATAAGACAGCCTATGGCTACACCTTC. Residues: CASSQADKTAYGYTF.

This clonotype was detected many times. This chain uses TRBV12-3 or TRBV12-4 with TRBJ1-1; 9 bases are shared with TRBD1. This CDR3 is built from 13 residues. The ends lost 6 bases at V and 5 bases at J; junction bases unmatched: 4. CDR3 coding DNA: TGTGCCAGCAGATCGACAGGGGGTACTGAAGCTTTCTTT. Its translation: CASRSTGGTEAFF.

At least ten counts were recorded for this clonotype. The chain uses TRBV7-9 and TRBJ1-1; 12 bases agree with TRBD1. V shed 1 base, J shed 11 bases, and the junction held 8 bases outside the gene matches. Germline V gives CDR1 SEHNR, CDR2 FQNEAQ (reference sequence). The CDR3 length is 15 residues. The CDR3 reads CASSLGDRGLVWAFF. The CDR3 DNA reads TGTGCCAGCAGCTTAGGGGACAGGGGGCTAGTATGGGCTTTCTTT.